The clone carrying this T cell receptor beta chain was counted only a few times. Germline trimming cut 2 bases from V and 4 bases from J; bases unmatched to any gene: 14. This CDR3 has 17 residues. Per the germline V gene, CDR1 is DFQATT and CDR2 is SNEGSKA (reference sequence). A J-beta primer mix and a sample-barcoded 5' primer were used in a second PCR of roughly 6 to 11 cycles. Each CDR3 protein is one row after TCRdb ran MiXCR on the 5' RACE reads. The sample records 800,000 to 950,000 distinct CDR3 sequences, roughly 29% being singletons. This sample was included in a study of blood T cells in healthy people across ages. The same data also went into a second study, on T cells of mothers and their children. That study reports: Slightly, though not significantly, more overlap was seen in related than in unrelated mother-child pairs.

This receptor was obtained from a woman in her thirties or forties in good health. The rearrangement links TRBV20-1 to TRBJ1-5; 7 bases fit TRBD1. Sequenced sample: blood. The CDR3 is CSARSGTAQVGNQPQHF. CDR3 DNA: TGCAGTGCTAGATCCGGGACAGCTCAAGTAGGTAATCAGCCCCAGCATTTT.